This T cell receptor (beta chain) was captured in a study of blood T cell repertoires in COVID-19. In the study overall: The United States, Italy and Spain provided the acute and convalescent COVID-19 samples.

The CDR3 has 13 amino acids. Looked up from germline, CDR1 is MNHEY and CDR2 is SVGEGT. The germline V and J ends were trimmed by 4 bases and 7 bases, with 11 bases remaining between them. Original processing methods: It was from reference gene primer amplification that nucleated cell counts were estimated. Only in-frame clones appear in the TCRdb table, and some are missing; sequencing was by immunoSEQ multiplex PCR. V, J and clone size derive from that table, while D and trimming were established from the DNA sequence. The sample includes more than 400,000 clones, roughly 85% of them seen just once.

This receptor was taken from a human donor in a cohort sampled during active COVID-19. The chain is built from TRBV6-2 or TRBV6-3 and TRBJ2-1; D is perhaps TRBD1 (6 bases). The sequenced material came from peripheral blood. CDR3 in amino acids: CASSSRGLNEQFF. As DNA, the CDR3 is TGTGCCAGCAGTTCCAGGGGTTTGAATGAGCAGTTCTTC.